This T cell receptor (beta chain) derives from a study of radiotherapy plus CTLA-4 blockade in lung cancer (dated by TCRdb to the late 2010s). Regarding the complete study: Among enrolled patients, roughly 17% had an objective response and 31% reached disease control.

The study evaluated CTLA-4 blockade (ipilimumab) given together with focal radiation therapy in patients who had chemo-refractory metastatic non-small-cell lung cancer. CDR1 and CDR2 are drawn from the germline V gene: LGHNA, YSLEER. The CDR3 runs 17 residues from the cysteine to the phenylalanine. The DNA shown is the 51-base CDR3, in frame from base 1. Compared with germline, V lacks 0 bases and J lacks 0 bases; bases without a gene match: 4. Library creation used the immunoSEQ multiplex PCR assay. Drawn from immuneACCESS, this table holds only the in-frame rearrangements with V and J called that TCRdb kept. Clones are partly lost; checked studies trace under half to an unresolved V gene and leave the rest unexplained. The sample table lists 35,000 to 45,000 clones, around 70% of them with a count of one. The ten largest clones take up under 13% of the sample. Findings and caveats that apply to the study as a whole: After treatment with radiotherapy and ipilimumab, TCR clones that originated in tumors expanded in peripheral blood. Increased serum interferon-beta after radiation, together with early dynamic changes in blood T cell clones, were reported to be the strongest predictors of response.

As regards this clone: Its antigen is not yet known. Base qualities were left out, and no much larger clone turns up one base away.

The V and J segments used are TRBV4-3 and TRBJ2-1, and 8 bases in between align with TRBD1. The material sequenced was peripheral blood, taken from a patient treated with radiotherapy plus ipilimumab. The receptor was derived from a human donor with non-small cell lung cancer who had stable disease on radiotherapy plus ipilimumab. This receptor has the CDR3 CASSQDPDRVSYNEQFF. The sequenced DNA: TGCGCCAGCAGCCAAGACCCGGACAGGGTCTCCTACAATGAGCAGTTCTTC.